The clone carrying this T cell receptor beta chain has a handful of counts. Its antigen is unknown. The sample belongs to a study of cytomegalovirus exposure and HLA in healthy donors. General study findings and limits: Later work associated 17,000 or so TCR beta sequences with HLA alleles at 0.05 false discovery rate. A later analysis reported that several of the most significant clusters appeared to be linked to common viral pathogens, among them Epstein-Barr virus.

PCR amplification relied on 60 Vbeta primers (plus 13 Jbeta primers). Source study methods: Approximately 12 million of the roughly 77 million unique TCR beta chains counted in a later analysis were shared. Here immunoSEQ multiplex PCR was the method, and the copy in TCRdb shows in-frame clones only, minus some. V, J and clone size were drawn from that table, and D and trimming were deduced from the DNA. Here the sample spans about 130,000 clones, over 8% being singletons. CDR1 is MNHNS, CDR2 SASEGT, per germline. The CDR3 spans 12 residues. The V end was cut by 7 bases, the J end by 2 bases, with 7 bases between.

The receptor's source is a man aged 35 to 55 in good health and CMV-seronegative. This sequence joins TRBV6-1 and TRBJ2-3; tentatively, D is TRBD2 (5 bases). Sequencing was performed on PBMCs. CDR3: CASMRDTDTQYF. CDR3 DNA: TGTGCCAGCATGAGGGACACAGATACGCAGTATTTT.